This TCR beta chain appears in the sequencing data of a study of radiation and T cells in renal cell carcinoma. Sample time point: blood 4 weeks post-SBRT, at nephrectomy. Treatment described: 15 Gy SBRT to primary tumor, nephrectomy 4 weeks later. Nephrectomy followed 15 Gy stereotactic body radiation by 4 weeks. Profiling relied on immunoSEQ multiplex PCR, and the TCRdb table lists in-frame clones only, not all of them. The sample lists about 170,000 clones, about 87% seen once, with 11% in the top ten. CDR3 length equals 13 residues. Germline V gene lookup returns CDR1 SGHTA and CDR2 FQGNSA. V was clipped by 3 bases and J by 5 bases, with 10 bases between them.

This chain connects TRBV7-2 to TRBJ2-5, with unresolved D. The specimen comprised blood, sampled from a patient whose treatment included radiotherapy and nephrectomy. The receptor was derived from a woman between 45 and 60 years old with renal cell carcinoma. The CDR3 bases are TGTGCCAGCAGCTTTAGCTGGACGGAGACCCAGTACTTC. Translating it yields CASSFSWTETQYF.